A single sample gave rise to the 18 T cell receptor beta chains below, sequenced in a study of Ad26.COV2.S vaccination and SARS-CoV-2 variants. Libraries were prepared by immunoSEQ multiplex PCR; TCRdb keeps only in-frame clonotypes and omits some of them. This sample carries roughly 330,000 clones, 85% to 90% of them seen once, and the ten largest clones take approximately 5.8%. Described treatment: 15 to 20 received Ad26.COV2.S at low or high dose, single or two shots; roughly 5 received placebo; per-sample allocation not given. Sampling was performed 63 days after the first vaccine or placebo injection. Material: peripheral blood, obtained in a trial of Ad26.COV2.S vaccine versus placebo. These receptors were collected from a person aged 18-60 years who received the Ad26.COV2.S COVID-19 vaccine or a placebo.

The chain joins TRBV12-3 or TRBV12-4 to TRBJ2-7; D gene unclear. The CDR3 runs to 13 residues. V shed 2 bases and J shed 6 bases, with 11 bases lying between them. This chain's CDR3 is CASSLQLAGEQYV. The CDR3 nucleotides are TGTGCCAGCAGTTTACAGTTGGCCGGCGAGCAGTACGTC.

The chain employs TRBV15 and TRBJ2-3; TRBD1 is a possible D gene (6 bases). CDR3 length equals 15 residues. The V gene lost 1 base and the J gene lost 4 bases, with 12 bases spanning the gap. Germline V gives CDR1 LNHNV, CDR2 YYDKDF (reference sequence). CDR3 sequence reads: CATSRVPTGSDTQYF. Written as DNA, the CDR3 is TGTGCCACCAGCAGAGTTCCTACAGGGTCAGATACGCAGTATTTT.

The chain joins TRBV5-5 to TRBJ1-3, with D perhaps matching TRBD1 (6 bases). CDR3 length: 16 amino acids. The germline V and J ends were trimmed by 0 bases and 1 base, with 11 bases remaining between them. The germline V gene has CDR1 SGHKS and CDR2 YYEKEE (reference sequence). The CDR3 reads CASSLGQDPSGNTIYF. As DNA, the CDR3 is TGTGCCAGCAGCTTGGGACAGGACCCGTCTGGAAACACCATATATTTT.

V and J are TRBV14 and TRBJ1-6; D possibly corresponds to TRBD1 (5 bases). CDR1 and CDR2 (germline): SGHDN, FVKESK. With 0 bases removed from V and 10 bases from J, the gap between germline ends came to 13 bases. The CDR3 consists of 15 residues. The CDR3 sequence is CASSQEWGMRSPLHF. The CDR3, as DNA: TGTGCCAGCAGCCAAGAATGGGGCATGAGGTCACCCCTCCACTTT. Complete variable domain (other parts from reference TRBV14 and TRBJ1-6): EAGVTQFPSHSVIEKGQTVTLRCDPISGHDNLYWYRRVMGKEIKFLLHFVKESKQDESGMPNNRFLAERTGGTYSTLKVQPAELEDSGVYFCASSQEWGMRSPLHFGNGTRLTVT.

The chain carries TRBV9 and TRBJ2-2; D is unclear. This CDR3 comprises 12 residues. V lost 0 bases, J lost 7 bases, and 4 bases lay in between. Germline V gene sequence: CDR1 SGDLS, CDR2 YYNGEE. The CDR3 spells CASSVDGGELFF. CDR3 sequence (DNA): TGTGCCAGCAGCGTAGATGGCGGGGAGCTGTTTTTT.

The gene calls are TRBV15 and TRBJ1-1, with a weak D call TRBD1 (6 bases). Germline CDR1 and CDR2: LNHNV and YYDKDF (reference sequence). This CDR3 has 17 residues. Trimming stripped 0 bases from V and 0 bases from J, with 14 bases between. The CDR3 region has the DNA TGTGCCACCAGCAGAGATCCGGGACAACTCATGAACACTGAAGCTTTCTTT. Its translation is CATSRDPGQLMNTEAFF.

V is TRBV5-6 and J is TRBJ2-5; weak D call: TRBD2 (5 bases). Deletions cut 2 bases from V and 5 bases from J, with 16 bases between. The CDR3 loop spans 15 amino acids. CDR1 and CDR2 (germline): SGHDT, YYEEEE. CDR3 amino acids: CASSFGGPSQETQYF. CDR3 sequence (DNA): TGTGCCAGCAGCTTCGGAGGCCCAAGCCAGGAGACCCAGTACTTC.

This chain uses TRBV6-2 or TRBV6-3 with TRBJ1-1, with 7 nucleotides matching TRBD1. CDR1 is MNHEY and CDR2 is SVGEGT in the germline V gene. CDR3 length: 16 amino acids. With 1 base clipped from V and 0 bases from J, the junction kept 5 bases outside the gene matches. The CDR3 region is CASSYLGTVMNTEAFF. The CDR3 DNA sequence: TGTGCCAGCAGTTACTTGGGGACAGTCATGAACACTGAAGCTTTCTTT.

This clone was picked up a small number of times. The rearrangement links TRBV7-3 to TRBJ2-3, with 12 bases matching TRBD2. The CDR3 is made up of 21 amino acids. With V trimmed by 4 bases and J by 7 bases, 24 bases remained unmatched. Germline values: CDR1 SGHTA, CDR2 FQGTGA. CDR3 protein: CASSSTSEGRLAGGRGNTQYF. Written as DNA, the CDR3 is TGTGCCAGCAGCTCCACATCCGAGGGTAGGCTAGCGGGAGGGCGCGGGAATACGCAGTATTTT.

The CDR3 here is CASSFGQPQHF. In DNA form, the CDR3 reads TGTGCCAGCAGTTTCGGGCAGCCCCAGCATTTT. The J gene is TRBJ1-5, the V gene TRBV28; D is undetermined. V lost 3 bases and J lost 7, with 4 bases in between. Germline CDR1 reads MDHEN; CDR2 reads SYDVKM. The CDR3 consists of 11 residues.

This clone was seen only once. The chain joins TRBV6-1 to TRBJ1-2; D perhaps matches TRBD1 (5 bases). CDR3 length: 15 amino acids. V was clipped by 0 bases and J by 2 bases, with 10 bases between them. Germline CDR1 reads MNHNS; CDR2 reads SASEGT. For the CDR3, the DNA is TGTGCCAGCAGTGAAGCGGGGAGGGGAAACTATGGCTACACCTTC. Translating it yields CASSEAGRGNYGYTF.

This clone was counted a single time. In DNA, the CDR3 is TGTGCCAGCAGCTCCACAGGGGATAACTATGGCTACACCTTC. The encoded protein is CASSSTGDNYGYTF. This chain links TRBV28 with TRBJ1-2; 7 nucleotides agree with TRBD1. The CDR3 has 14 residues. Germline V gene sequence: CDR1 MDHEN, CDR2 SYDVKM. With V trimmed by 6 bases and J by 1 base, 5 bases remained unmatched.

This chain uses TRBV2 with TRBJ1-5; TRBD1 aligns across 7 bases. The CDR3 is 13 amino acids. The germline V gene encodes CDR1 SNHLY and CDR2 FYNNEI. With 4 bases clipped from V and 4 bases from J, the junction kept 1 base outside the gene matches. The CDR3 reads CASSARGNQPQHF. In nucleotides, the CDR3 is TGTGCCAGCAGTGCCAGGGGGAATCAGCCCCAGCATTTT. Complete variable domain (other parts from reference TRBV2 and TRBJ1-5): EPEVTQTPSHQVTQMGQEVILRCVPISNHLYFYWYRQILGQKVEFLVSFYNNEISEKSEIFDDQFSVERPDGSNFTLKIRSTKLEDSAMYFCASSARGNQPQHFGDGTRLSIL.

The chain links TRBV6-2 or TRBV6-3 to TRBJ1-1; D gene unclear. V gave up 5 bases and J gave up 1 base, with 11 bases separating them. This CDR3 is built from 14 residues. Germline V gene sequence: CDR1 MNHEY, CDR2 SVGEGT. The CDR3 sequence: CASSGPRSNTEAFF. For the CDR3, the DNA is TGTGCCAGCAGTGGTCCTCGGTCGAACACTGAAGCTTTCTTT.

The rearrangement uses TRBV5-5 and TRBJ1-4; D remains ambiguous. Germline V gene sequence: CDR1 SGHKS, CDR2 YYEKEE (reference sequence). This CDR3 spans 15 amino acids. V was cut by 2 bases and J by 3 bases, with 11 bases left in between. The CDR3, as DNA: TGTGCCAGCAGCTTTGCCGGGGTATCTAATGAAAAACTGTTTTTT. Its protein product is CASSFAGVSNEKLFF.

V is TRBV5-1 and J is TRBJ1-1, with a weak D call TRBD1 (5 bases). V was shortened by 5 bases and J by 7 bases, with 18 bases between the two germline ends. This CDR3 spans 14 amino acids. The germline V gene has CDR1 SGHRS and CDR2 YFSETQ. DNA for the CDR3: TGCGCCAGCAGGATCGGGACGGTGCCTCATGAAGCTTTCTTT. Protein product: CASRIGTVPHEAFF.

The J gene is TRBJ2-4, the V gene TRBV2, with unresolved D. In germline, CDR1 is SNHLY, CDR2 FYNNEI. The CDR3 runs to 13 residues. V gave up 3 bases and J gave up 7 bases, with 10 bases separating them. The CDR3 coding sequence is TGTGCCAGCAGTGACAGCATAGGGAACATTCAGTACTTC. Its translation: CASSDSIGNIQYF.

In the case of this clone: Within the sample, other DNA sequences also encode this same CDR3. This chain connects TRBV7-9 to TRBJ1-1; D is unclear. Trimming stripped 1 base from V and 0 bases from J, with 6 bases between. The CDR3 runs 14 residues. From germline, CDR1 is SEHNR and CDR2 FQNEAQ (reference sequence). In nucleotides, the CDR3 is TGTGCCAGCAGCTTAGGAGGGCTGAACACTGAAGCTTTCTTT. It specifies CASSLGGLNTEAFF.